The present TCR beta chain was sequenced within a study of persistence of HIV-infected CD4 T cells. Study context: Donors had been on suppressive ART for a median of 8 years.

Findings of the study overall: Antigen-responding cells were enriched for degenerate expanded CDR3beta sequences.

The immunoSEQ assay was version 4, run in survey mode. Sequencing was performed with immunoSEQ multiplex PCR; in TCRdb, only in-frame clones are kept and a portion is missing. The table includes roughly 60,000 clones, just under 75% detected once. The stimulus was an HIV-1 Gag 15-mer peptide pool, 0.8 to 1 ug/peptide/mL. CD40L-negative CD69-negative CD45RO-high memory CD4+ T cells were sorted as populations depleted of antigen-responding cells. This CDR3 comprises 13 residues. Germline V CDR1 and CDR2: MDHEN, SYDVKM. As concerns this clone: Its antigen is not identified.

The chain employs TRBV28 and TRBJ1-1, with D maybe TRBD1 (6 bases). This clonotype was obtained from an adult man with HIV who was CMV-seropositive. The specimen was CD4+ T cells sorted from PBMCs after roughly 18-hour stimulation, collected from a patient who received antiretroviral therapy. The CDR3 region is CAIRTAMNTEAFF. The CDR3 DNA reads TGTGCAATCCGGACAGCCATGAACACTGAAGCTTTCTTT. Filled out from reference TRBV28 and TRBJ1-1, the complete variable domain reads DVKVTQSSRYLVKRTGEKVFLECVQDMDHENMFWYRQDPGLGLRLIYFSYDVKMKEKGDIPEGYSVSREKKERFSLILESASTNQTSMYLCAIRTAMNTEAFFGQGTRLTVV.